The 4 T cell receptor beta chains below all came from one sample that was sequenced in a study of blood T cell repertoires in COVID-19. Some clones are missing from TCRdb's copy, which holds only in-frame ones; the method was immunoSEQ multiplex PCR. The table shows some 130,000 clones, with around 78% occurring only once. The sequenced material came from peripheral blood. The receptors were sampled from a human donor in a cohort sampled during active COVID-19.

The chain carries TRBV27 and TRBJ1-6, with D perhaps TRBD1 (5 bases). CDR1 and CDR2 (germline): MNHEY, SMNVEV (reference sequence). The CDR3 covers 15 residues. With 7 bases removed from V and 0 bases from J, the gap between germline ends came to 10 bases. The chain's CDR3 is CASTGDSSYNSPLHF. The CDR3 DNA follows: TGTGCCAGCACAGGAGACAGCTCCTATAATTCACCCCTCCACTTT.

The chain is built from TRBV11-2 and TRBJ1-1; no reliable D call. Trimming removed 5 bases at V and 0 bases at J, with 16 bases between. Germline V gene sequence: CDR1 SGHAT, CDR2 FQNNGV. The CDR3 consists of 16 residues. This chain's CDR3 is CASSDHRRVMNTEAFF. The CDR3 DNA sequence: TGTGCCAGCAGCGACCACCGGCGGGTCATGAACACTGAAGCTTTCTTT.

This chain uses TRBV29-1 with TRBJ1-1, with D possibly being TRBD1 (6 bases). V lost 5 bases and J 2 bases, leaving 9 bases between the germline ends. The CDR3 has 12 residues. Germline V gene data show CDR1 as SQVTM and CDR2 as ANQGSEA. Here the CDR3 reads CSVQGTNTEAFF. The CDR3, as DNA: TGCAGCGTTCAGGGGACCAACACTGAAGCTTTCTTT.

This clone was counted once. The chain carries TRBV6-1 and TRBJ1-2; 8 nucleotides align to TRBD1. This CDR3 has 14 residues. Germline values: CDR1 MNHNS, CDR2 SASEGT. With V trimmed by 3 bases and J by 2 bases, 2 bases remained unmatched. This chain's CDR3 is CASSEQGANYGYTF. CDR3 DNA: TGTGCCAGCAGTGAGCAGGGGGCGAACTATGGCTACACCTTC.